Listed here are 15 T cell receptor beta chains from one sample, sequenced in a study of Ad26.COV2.S vaccination and SARS-CoV-2 variants. Profiling relied on immunoSEQ multiplex PCR, and the TCRdb table lists in-frame clones only, not all of them. The sample carries hundreds of thousands of clones, 80% to 90% recorded once. Treatment defined: some 19 received Ad26.COV2.S at low or high dose, single or two shots; five or six received placebo; per-sample allocation not given. Collection of the samples took place on day 63 after the first injection of vaccine or placebo. The input for sequencing was peripheral blood, taken in a trial of Ad26.COV2.S vaccine versus placebo. The receptors stem from a person between 18 and 65 years old who received the Ad26.COV2.S COVID-19 vaccine or a placebo.

The chain couples TRBV9 to TRBJ2-1; D is ambiguous. Looked up from germline, CDR1 is SGDLS and CDR2 is YYNGEE. The ends were cut back, 1 base at V and 8 bases at J, with 13 bases in the middle. The CDR3 has 14 amino acids. The CDR3 spells CASSVTLAPDEQFF. CDR3 DNA sequence: TGTGCCAGCAGCGTAACCCTTGCACCCGATGAGCAGTTCTTC.

This rearrangement joins TRBV5-6 to TRBJ1-4; D gene uncertain. The CDR3 extends over 15 amino acids. CDR1 SGHDT and CDR2 YYEEEE come from the germline V gene. V was shortened by 0 bases and J by 7 bases, with 13 bases between the two germline ends. DNA of the CDR3: TGTGCCAGCAGCTTGGCCAGAGGGTTGGGTGAAAAACTGTTTTTT. Protein product: CASSLARGLGEKLFF.

V gene TRBV4-2 combines with J gene TRBJ1-1; unclear D gene. The V end was cut by 0 bases, the J end by 1 base, with 15 bases between. CDR3 length: 17 amino acids. Germline assignment: CDR1 LGHNA and CDR2 YNFKEQ. CDR3 sequence (DNA): TGTGCCAGCAGCCAAGAGGGTTTAGGGCTTTCGAACACTGAAGCTTTCTTT. It encodes CASSQEGLGLSNTEAFF.

The chain couples TRBV5-4 to TRBJ2-7, with 8 positions matching TRBD1. Per the germline V gene, CDR1 is SGHNT and CDR2 is YYREEE (reference sequence). This CDR3 spans 15 amino acids. J gave up 2 bases and V 0 bases, and 4 bases lay outside the gene matches. The CDR3 bases are TGTGCCAGCAGCTTGGCCCAGGGGGCTACCTACGAGCAGTACTTC. It is translated as CASSLAQGATYEQYF.

V and J are TRBV5-1 and TRBJ2-7, with 11 bases aligning to TRBD2. The length of the CDR3 is 14 residues. The germline V gene has CDR1 SGHRS and CDR2 YFSETQ. V was pared by 4 bases and J by 4 bases, with 4 bases of the junction left unmatched. The chain's CDR3 is CASSVTSGTYEQYF. CDR3 coding DNA: TGCGCCAGCAGCGTGACTAGCGGGACATACGAGCAGTACTTC.

This sequence joins TRBV28 and TRBJ2-6; D not certain. This CDR3 is 15 amino acids long. Trimming took 4 bases from V and 0 from J, leaving 7 bases between them. CDR1 and CDR2 (germline): MDHEN, SYDVKM. CDR3 residues: CASSSHNSGANVLTF. CDR3 in DNA: TGTGCCAGCAGTTCGCACAACTCTGGGGCCAACGTCCTGACTTTC.

The chain is built from TRBV19 and TRBJ1-1; TRBD1 matches at 8 bases. The CDR3 extends over 18 amino acids. V lost 5 bases to trimming and J lost 3 bases; unmatched junction nucleotides: 17. From germline, CDR1 is LNHDA and CDR2 SQIVND (reference sequence). The CDR3: CASSLALPTGDRYTEAFF. CDR3 nucleotides: TGTGCCAGTAGTCTCGCACTTCCGACAGGGGATCGGTACACTGAAGCTTTCTTT.

The CDR3 DNA sequence: TGTGCCAGTGGGGGCGGACCCCGTGACTACAATGAGCAGTTCTTC. It yields the protein CASGGGPRDYNEQFF. The rearrangement uses TRBV28 and TRBJ2-1; TRBD1 might be the D (6 bases). Germline V gene lookup returns CDR1 MDHEN and CDR2 SYDVKM. V was clipped by 9 bases and J by 3 bases, with 18 bases between them. The length of the CDR3 is 15 residues. Looking up the rest from reference TRBV28 and TRBJ2-1 gives the full variable domain: DVKVTQSSRYLVKRTGEKVFLECVQDMDHENMFWYRQDPGLGLRLIYFSYDVKMKEKGDIPEGYSVSREKKERFSLILESASTNQTSMYLCASGGGPRDYNEQFFGPGTRLTVL.

The chain uses TRBV30 and TRBJ1-5, with D maybe TRBD1 (5 bases). Trimming took 2 bases from V and 1 from J, leaving 18 bases between them. The CDR3 runs 17 residues. Looked up from germline, CDR1 is GTSNPN and CDR2 is SVGIG (reference sequence). The CDR3 protein is CAWSQGTLSASNQPQHF. In DNA, the CDR3 is TGTGCCTGGAGTCAGGGCACTCTAAGTGCGAGCAATCAGCCCCAGCATTTT.

J is TRBJ2-6 and V is TRBV18, with 10 bases identical to TRBD1. The CDR3 has 20 residues. V shed 1 base, J shed 0 bases, and the junction held 9 bases outside the gene matches. The germline gives CDR1 KGHSH, CDR2 LQKENI. CDR3 amino acids: CASSPLPGTGDSSGANVLTF. CDR3 bases: TGTGCCAGCTCACCACTACCCGGGACAGGGGACAGCTCTGGGGCCAACGTCCTGACTTTC.

The chain carries TRBV7-2 and TRBJ1-2, with D perhaps matching TRBD1 (6 bases). Germline V gives CDR1 SGHTA, CDR2 FQGNSA. Trimming left V 0 bases short and J 2 bases short, with 7 bases between. The CDR3 has 14 amino acids. CDR3 sequence reads: CASSLAGGNYGYTF. The CDR3 nucleotides are TGTGCCAGCAGCTTAGCAGGGGGGAACTATGGCTACACCTTC.

V and J are TRBV18 and TRBJ1-1; no clear D gene. Germline V gives CDR1 KGHSH, CDR2 LQKENI. With 5 bases removed from V and 10 bases from J, the gap between germline ends came to 17 bases. The CDR3 runs to 13 residues. DNA for the CDR3: TGTGCCAGCTCATCCGGGCCAGTTATTTCAGCTTTCTTT. It yields the protein CASSSGPVISAFF.

DNA for the CDR3: TGTGCCAGTAGATCTTATGAGGGGAGCACAGATACGCAGTATTTT. Its translation is CASRSYEGSTDTQYF. V gene TRBV19 combines with J gene TRBJ2-3; D is possibly TRBD1 or TRBD2 (5 bases each). From germline, CDR1 is LNHDA and CDR2 SQIVND (reference sequence). The CDR3 length is 15 residues. V dropped 6 bases and J dropped 0 bases, with 13 bases sitting between them.

V gene TRBV11-1 combines with J gene TRBJ1-5; 8 bases map to TRBD1. With 3 bases clipped from V and 6 bases from J, the junction kept 1 base outside the gene matches. The CDR3 consists of 13 residues. Germline values: CDR1 SGHAT, CDR2 FQDESV (reference sequence). The chain's CDR3 is CASSFDRGQPQHF. The CDR3 coding sequence is TGTGCCAGCAGCTTCGACAGGGGTCAGCCCCAGCATTTT.

As for this clone: Other DNA sequences in this specimen translate into the identical CDR3. The CDR3 loop is CASSLAGLGNQPQHF. CDR3 nucleotide sequence: TGTGCCAGCAGCCTAGCCGGGTTGGGCAATCAGCCCCAGCATTTT. This sequence joins TRBV27 and TRBJ1-5; the D is unclear. From germline, CDR1 is MNHEY and CDR2 SMNVEV (reference sequence). Trimming shortened V by 6 bases and J by 2 bases, and 14 bases separated the two germline ends. There are 15 residues in the CDR3.